Listed below are T cell receptor beta chains from one sample, sequenced in a study of blood T cell repertoires in COVID-19. Clones were sequenced by immunoSEQ multiplex PCR, and TCRdb holds only the in-frame ones, with some missing. The sample lists tens of thousands of clones, roughly nine tenths seen once, with about 1.7% in the top ten. Sequences were obtained from peripheral blood. These receptors were obtained from a man aged 55 to 70 with acute or convalescent COVID-19. The CDR3 runs from the conserved cysteine through the conserved F or W. The D gene is left open where the match is weak. Clone size is given for some rows only: seen once, a few or many times, or a class if the clone is expanded.

j_call d_call v_call clone_size cdr3_nt cdr3_aa
TRBJ1-3 NA TRBV9 NA TGTGCCAGCAGCGTAGAGCCCGTACAGAGCTCTGGAAACACCATATATTTT CASSVEPVQSSGNTIYF
TRBJ1-6 TRBD1 TRBV6-5 once TGTGCCAGCAGTTCGCGGACAGGGGCGGCGAATTCACCCCTCCACTTT CASSSRTGAANSPLHF
TRBJ1-1 NA TRBV28 NA TGTGCCAGCCAAATTACAGGGCCGAACACTGAAGCTTTCTTT CASQITGPNTEAFF
TRBJ1-2 TRBD1 TRBV2 NA TGTGCCAGCAGGGTCGGACAGGGCCAGAATGGCTACACCTTC CASRVGQGQNGYTF
TRBJ1-4 NA TRBV9 NA TGTGCCAGCAGCGTAGCATATGGGAGGGAGGAAAAACTGTTTTTT CASSVAYGREEKLFF
TRBJ2-1 TRBD2 TRBV19 NA TGTGCCAGTAGCCGGACTAGCGGGAGGTCCTACAATGAGCAGTTCTTC CASSRTSGRSYNEQFF
TRBJ2-5 TRBD2 TRBV28 NA TGTGCCAGCAGTCCCCCACAGGGACTAGCGGGACAAGAGACCCAGTACTTC CASSPPQGLAGQETQYF
TRBJ2-5 TRBD1 TRBV7-2 NA TGTGCCAGCAGCCAAGTGGCAGGGGGTTCCGAGACCCAGTACTTC CASSQVAGGSETQYF
TRBJ2-5 NA TRBV4-2 NA TGTGCCAGCAGCCAAGATCGAGCAGGGTTCTTGACCCAGTACTTC CASSQDRAGFLTQYF
TRBJ1-5 NA TRBV24-1 NA TGTGCCACCAGCTACGGGGATCAGCCCCAGCATTTT CATSYGDQPQHF
TRBJ2-1 TRBD2 TRBV6-5 NA TGTGCCAGCAGTTACTCGGGACTAGCTACCTACAATGAGCAGTTCTTC CASSYSGLATYNEQFF
TRBJ2-7 TRBD2 TRBV2 few TGTGCCAGCAGTGAAGTAGGCGGGAGAAGTGCCGAGCAGTACTTC CASSEVGGRSAEQYF
TRBJ2-7 NA TRBV7-9 NA TGTGCCAGCAACCAGGGGAATGGCTACGAGCAGTACTTC CASNQGNGYEQYF
TRBJ1-4 TRBD1 TRBV6-2/TRBV6-3 NA TGTGCCAGCAGTTACTCAGGAGGGGGCGCGCCTAATGAAAAACTGTTTTTT CASSYSGGGAPNEKLFF
TRBJ2-7 NA TRBV7-2 NA TGTGCCAGCAGCTTAGTACCCATTGACAGGCCCTACGAGCAGTACTTC CASSLVPIDRPYEQYF
TRBJ2-2 NA TRBV7-2 NA TGTGCCAGCAGCTTAGACCCCTATAGGGAGGGGGACACCGGGGAGCTGTTTTTT CASSLDPYREGDTGELFF
TRBJ2-7 TRBD1 TRBV18 few TGTGCCAGCTCTCTAGAAGACAGGGTTGGCGAGCAGTACTTC CASSLEDRVGEQYF
TRBJ2-2 TRBD1 TRBV5-1 medium-sized TGCGCCAGCAGCCTCGGGACAGCGAACACCGGGGAGCTGTTTTTT CASSLGTANTGELFF
TRBJ2-3 NA TRBV27 NA TGTGCCAGCAAATCGGATACGCAGTATTTT CASKSDTQYF
TRBJ2-5 NA TRBV28 NA TGTGCCAGCAGTTTGGGCCGGGGGGCAGCCCAAGAGACCCAGTACTTC CASSLGRGAAQETQYF
TRBJ1-2 NA TRBV9 NA TGTGCCAGCAGCGTAGAGGCCAATAGCGGCTATGGCTACACCTTC CASSVEANSGYGYTF
TRBJ1-5 NA TRBV10-3 few TGTGCCATCAGTGTCGGGGTTGATCAGCCCCAGCATTTT CAISVGVDQPQHF
TRBJ2-7 NA TRBV3-1/TRBV3-2 NA TGTGCCAGCAGCCTAAACGGAGGGCGCGAGCAGTACTTC CASSLNGGREQYF
TRBJ1-1 TRBD1 TRBV5-1 NA TGCGCCAGCACAATTAACAGGGGGACTGAAGCTTTCTTT CASTINRGTEAFF
TRBJ2-7 NA TRBV5-1 NA TGCGCCAGCAGGCCCAGGGAAGCCTACGAGCAGTACTTC CASRPREAYEQYF
TRBJ1-6 NA TRBV7-2 few TGTGCCAGCAGCTTAGCGCTCGGGGGGTCGGGATCGCCCCTCCACTTT CASSLALGGSGSPLHF
TRBJ2-3 TRBD1 TRBV11-3 NA TGTGCCAGCAGCGATCCCGAGGGGGACAGGGAGTCCACAGATACGCAGTATTTT CASSDPEGDRESTDTQYF
TRBJ1-4 TRBD1 TRBV24-1 NA TGTGCCACCAGTGATTGGACCGGGACAGGGGACGAGAAACTGTTTTTT CATSDWTGTGDEKLFF
TRBJ2-3 TRBD1 TRBV15 NA TGTGCCACCAGCAAGGACAGGGCGGCAGATACGCAGTATTTT CATSKDRAADTQYF
TRBJ2-5 TRBD1 TRBV5-1 NA TGCGCCAGCAGCTCGACAGGGGGAGAGACCCAGTACTTC CASSSTGGETQYF
TRBJ1-5 TRBD1 TRBV9 NA TGTGCCAGCAGCGAGGACAGGGGAAATCAGCCCCAGCATTTT CASSEDRGNQPQHF
TRBJ1-5 NA TRBV9 NA TGTGCCAGCAGCGTAGGCGGAGATAATCAGCCCCAGCATTTT CASSVGGDNQPQHF
TRBJ2-2 NA TRBV28 NA TGTGCCAGCAGGCAGGGTAACTCGAACACCGGGGAGCTGTTTTTT CASRQGNSNTGELFF
TRBJ1-2 NA TRBV18 NA TGTGCCAGCTCTCCAACTCAGGGCGTCCCACTCTATGGCTACACCTTC CASSPTQGVPLYGYTF
TRBJ2-7 TRBD2 TRBV3-1/TRBV3-2 NA TGTGCCAGCAGCCAAGAGCCCTTGTGGGTAGCGGGCTCCTACGAGCAGTACTTC CASSQEPLWVAGSYEQYF
TRBJ2-3 TRBD1 TRBV7-2 NA TGTGCCAGCAGCTCCAGACAGGGGGAGACAGATACGCAGTATTTT CASSSRQGETDTQYF
TRBJ1-1 NA TRBV4-3 NA TGCGCCAGCAGCCAAGGCAGGGAGAACACTGAAGCTTTCTTT CASSQGRENTEAFF
TRBJ2-2 NA TRBV5-1 NA TGCGCCAGCAGCTCCCAGACAGGGAACACCGGGGAGCTGTTTTTT CASSSQTGNTGELFF
TRBJ2-3 NA TRBV5-6 NA TGTGCCAGCAGCTCGGACAGCAGCACAGATACGCAGTATTTT CASSSDSSTDTQYF
TRBJ1-2 NA TRBV5-8 NA TGTGCCAGCAGCTTGGTGGGAGGGCCGAATACTAACTATGGCTACACCTTC CASSLVGGPNTNYGYTF
TRBJ1-3 TRBD1 TRBV18 NA TGTGCCAGCTCACGTGACAGGGAACCTGGAAACACCATATATTTT CASSRDREPGNTIYF
TRBJ2-3 TRBD2 TRBV20-1 NA TGCAGTGCTAGTAGGGGGCAGGGGGGTCTAGCGGGAGATCCAGATACGCAGTATTTT CSASRGQGGLAGDPDTQYF